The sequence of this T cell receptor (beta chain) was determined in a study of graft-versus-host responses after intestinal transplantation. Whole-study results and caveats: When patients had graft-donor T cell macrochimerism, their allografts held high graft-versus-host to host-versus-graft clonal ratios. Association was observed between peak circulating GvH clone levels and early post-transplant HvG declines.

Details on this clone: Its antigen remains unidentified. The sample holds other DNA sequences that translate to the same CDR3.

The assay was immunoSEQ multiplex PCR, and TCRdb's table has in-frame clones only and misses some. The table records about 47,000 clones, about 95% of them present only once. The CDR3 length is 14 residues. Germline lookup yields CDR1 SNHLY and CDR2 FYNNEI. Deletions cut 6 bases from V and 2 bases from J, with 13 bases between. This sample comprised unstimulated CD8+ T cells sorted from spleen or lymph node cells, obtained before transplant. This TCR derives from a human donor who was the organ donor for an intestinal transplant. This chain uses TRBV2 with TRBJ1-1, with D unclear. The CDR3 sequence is CASSDPAGNTEAFF. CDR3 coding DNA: TGTGCCAGCAGCGACCCGGCAGGCAACACTGAAGCTTTCTTT. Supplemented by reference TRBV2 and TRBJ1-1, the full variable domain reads EPEVTQTPSHQVTQMGQEVILRCVPISNHLYFYWYRQILGQKVEFLVSFYNNEISEKSEIFDDQFSVERPDGSNFTLKIRSTKLEDSAMYFCASSDPAGNTEAFFGQGTRLTVV.